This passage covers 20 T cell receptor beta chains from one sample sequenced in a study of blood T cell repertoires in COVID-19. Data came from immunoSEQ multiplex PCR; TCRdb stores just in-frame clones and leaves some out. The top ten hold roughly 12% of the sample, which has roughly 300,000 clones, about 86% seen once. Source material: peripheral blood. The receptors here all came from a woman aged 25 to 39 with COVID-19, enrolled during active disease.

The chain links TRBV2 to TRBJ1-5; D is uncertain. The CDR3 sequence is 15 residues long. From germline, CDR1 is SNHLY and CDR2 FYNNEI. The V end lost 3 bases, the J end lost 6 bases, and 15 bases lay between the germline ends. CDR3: CASSDSSGRFQPQHF. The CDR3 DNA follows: TGTGCCAGCAGTGACTCGTCCGGGAGGTTTCAGCCCCAGCATTTT.

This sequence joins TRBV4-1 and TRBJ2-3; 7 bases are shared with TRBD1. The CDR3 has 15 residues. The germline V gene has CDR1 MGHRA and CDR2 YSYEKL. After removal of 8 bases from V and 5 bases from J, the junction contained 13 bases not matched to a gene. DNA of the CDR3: TGCGCCAGCTCGAGGGTTACAGGGGCCGGAGATACGCAGTATTTT. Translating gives CASSRVTGAGDTQYF.

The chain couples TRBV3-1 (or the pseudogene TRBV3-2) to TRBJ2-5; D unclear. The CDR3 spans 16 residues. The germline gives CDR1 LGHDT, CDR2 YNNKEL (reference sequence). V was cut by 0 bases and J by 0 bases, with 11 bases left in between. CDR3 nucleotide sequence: TGTGCCAGCAGCCAAGATGGAGAGCTTCACCAAGAGACCCAGTACTTC. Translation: CASSQDGELHQETQYF.

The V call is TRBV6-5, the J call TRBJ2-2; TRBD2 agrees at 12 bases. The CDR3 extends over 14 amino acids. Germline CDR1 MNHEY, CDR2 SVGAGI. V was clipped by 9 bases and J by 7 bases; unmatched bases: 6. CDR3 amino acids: CASLAGGNFGELFF. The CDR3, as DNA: TGTGCCAGTCTAGCGGGGGGGAACTTCGGGGAGCTGTTTTTT.

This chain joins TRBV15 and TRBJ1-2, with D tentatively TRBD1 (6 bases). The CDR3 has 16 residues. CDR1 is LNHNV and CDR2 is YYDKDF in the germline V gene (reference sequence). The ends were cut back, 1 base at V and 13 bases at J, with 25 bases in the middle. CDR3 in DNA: TGTGCCACCAGCAGAGCTTCGACTTACGGGACATACCCACCCACCTTC. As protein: CATSRASTYGTYPPTF.

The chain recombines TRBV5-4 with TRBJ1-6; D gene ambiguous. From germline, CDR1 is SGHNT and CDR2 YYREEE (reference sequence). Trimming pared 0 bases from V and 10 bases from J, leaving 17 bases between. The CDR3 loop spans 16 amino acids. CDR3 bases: TGTGCCAGCAGCTTGGCCGGGTTGGTGCCGAGATCACCCCTCCACTTT. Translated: CASSLAGLVPRSPLHF. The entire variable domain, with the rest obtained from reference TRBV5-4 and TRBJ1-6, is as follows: ETGVTQSPTHLIKTRGQQVTLRCSSQSGHNTVSWYQQALGQGPQFIFQYYREEENGRGNFPPRFSGLQFPNYSSELNVNALELDDSALYLCASSLAGLVPRSPLHFGNGTRLTVT.

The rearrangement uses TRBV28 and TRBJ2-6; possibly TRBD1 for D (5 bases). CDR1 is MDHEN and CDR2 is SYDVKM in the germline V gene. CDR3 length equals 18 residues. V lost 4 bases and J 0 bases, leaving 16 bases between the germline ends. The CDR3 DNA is TGTGCCAGCAGTTCCTTTTTAGGACAACTCTCTGGGGCCAACGTCCTGACTTTC. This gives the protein CASSSFLGQLSGANVLTF.

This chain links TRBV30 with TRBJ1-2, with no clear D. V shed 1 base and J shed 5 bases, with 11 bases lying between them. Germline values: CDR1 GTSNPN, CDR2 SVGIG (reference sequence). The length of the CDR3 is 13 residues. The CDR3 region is CAWSELGSYGYTF. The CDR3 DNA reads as TGTGCCTGGAGTGAATTGGGGAGTTATGGCTACACCTTC.

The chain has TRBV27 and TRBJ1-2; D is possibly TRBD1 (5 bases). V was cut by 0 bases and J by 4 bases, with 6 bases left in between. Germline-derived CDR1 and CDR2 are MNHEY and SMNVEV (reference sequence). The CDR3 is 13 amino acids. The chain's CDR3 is CASSLSRAYGYTF. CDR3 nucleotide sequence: TGTGCCAGCAGTTTATCCAGGGCCTATGGCTACACCTTC.

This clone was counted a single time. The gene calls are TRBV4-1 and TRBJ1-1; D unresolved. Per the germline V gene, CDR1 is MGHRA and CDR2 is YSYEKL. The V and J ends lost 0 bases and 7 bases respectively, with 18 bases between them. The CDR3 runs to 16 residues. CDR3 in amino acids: CASSQDGGRLTREAFF. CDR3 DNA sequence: TGCGCCAGCAGCCAAGATGGTGGCAGGCTAACACGTGAAGCTTTCTTT.

CDR3 sequence: CASSRWTGGSGNTIYF. The DNA for the CDR3 is TGTGCCAGCAGCCGGTGGACAGGGGGCTCTGGAAACACCATATATTTT. V gene TRBV3-1 (or the pseudogene TRBV3-2) combines with J gene TRBJ1-3; TRBD1 agrees at 10 bases. The CDR3 consists of 16 residues. Germline CDR1 reads LGHDT; CDR2 reads YNNKEL (reference sequence). V shed 4 bases, J shed 0 bases, and the junction held 3 bases outside the gene matches.

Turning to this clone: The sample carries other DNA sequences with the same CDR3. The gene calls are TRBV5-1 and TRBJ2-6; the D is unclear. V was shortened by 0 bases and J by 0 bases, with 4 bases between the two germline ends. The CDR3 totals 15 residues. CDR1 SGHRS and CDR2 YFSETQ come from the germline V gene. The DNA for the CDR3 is TGCGCCAGCAGCTTGGGAGGCTCTGGGGCCAACGTCCTGACTTTC. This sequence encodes CASSLGGSGANVLTF.

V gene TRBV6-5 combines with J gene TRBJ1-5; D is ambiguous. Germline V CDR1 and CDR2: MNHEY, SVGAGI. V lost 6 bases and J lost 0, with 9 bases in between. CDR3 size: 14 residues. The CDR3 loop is CASSLEYSNQPQHF. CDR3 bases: TGTGCCAGCAGCCTAGAGTATAGCAATCAGCCCCAGCATTTT.

In DNA form, the CDR3 reads TGTGCCAGCGGACAGGGGTCCACAGATACGCAGTATTTT. This translates into CASGQGSTDTQYF. This chain joins TRBV19 and TRBJ2-3; 9 bases are shared with TRBD1. CDR1 LNHDA and CDR2 SQIVND come from the germline V gene (reference sequence). After removal of 9 bases from V and 2 bases from J, the junction contained 3 bases not matched to a gene. CDR3 length: 13 residues. Variable domain in full (rest from reference TRBV19 and TRBJ2-3): DGGITQSPKYLFRKEGQNVTLSCEQNLNHDAMYWYRQDPGQGLRLIYYSQIVNDFQKGDIAEGYSVSREKKESFPLTVTSAQKNPTAFYLCASGQGSTDTQYFGPGTRLTVL.

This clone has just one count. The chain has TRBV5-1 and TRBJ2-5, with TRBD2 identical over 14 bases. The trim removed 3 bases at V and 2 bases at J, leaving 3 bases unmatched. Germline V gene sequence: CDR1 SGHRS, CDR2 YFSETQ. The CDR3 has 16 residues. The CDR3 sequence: CASSSGLAGDQETQYF. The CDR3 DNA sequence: TGCGCCAGCAGCTCGGGACTAGCGGGGGATCAAGAGACCCAGTACTTC.

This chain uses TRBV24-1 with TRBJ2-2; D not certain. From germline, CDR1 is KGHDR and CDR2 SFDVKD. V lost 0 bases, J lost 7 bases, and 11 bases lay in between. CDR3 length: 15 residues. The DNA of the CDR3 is TGTGCCACCAGTGATTTGGGTGGAGCTGGCGGGGAGCTGTTTTTT. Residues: CATSDLGGAGGELFF.

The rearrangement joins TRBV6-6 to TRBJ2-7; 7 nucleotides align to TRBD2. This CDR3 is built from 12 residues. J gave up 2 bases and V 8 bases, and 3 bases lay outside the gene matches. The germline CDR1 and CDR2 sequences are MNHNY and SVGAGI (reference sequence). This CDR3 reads CASSSGTYEQYF. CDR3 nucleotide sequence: TGTGCCAGCTCTAGCGGCACCTACGAGCAGTACTTC.

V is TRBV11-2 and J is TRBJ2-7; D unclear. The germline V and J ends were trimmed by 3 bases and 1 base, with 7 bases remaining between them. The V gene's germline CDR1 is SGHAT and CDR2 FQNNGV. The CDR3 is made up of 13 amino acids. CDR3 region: CASSFPRSYEQYF. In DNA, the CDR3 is TGTGCCAGCAGCTTTCCCCGGTCCTACGAGCAGTACTTC.

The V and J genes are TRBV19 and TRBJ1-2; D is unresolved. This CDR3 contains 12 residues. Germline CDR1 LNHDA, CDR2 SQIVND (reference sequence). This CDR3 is CATTSGPYGYTF. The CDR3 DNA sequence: TGTGCGACTACCTCAGGCCCCTATGGCTACACCTTC.

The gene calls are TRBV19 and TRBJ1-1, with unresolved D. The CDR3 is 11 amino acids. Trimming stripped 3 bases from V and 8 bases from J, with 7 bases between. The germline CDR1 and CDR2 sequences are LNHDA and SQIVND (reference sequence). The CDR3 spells CASSIGGEAFF. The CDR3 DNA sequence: TGTGCCAGTAGTATCGGCGGGGAAGCTTTCTTT.